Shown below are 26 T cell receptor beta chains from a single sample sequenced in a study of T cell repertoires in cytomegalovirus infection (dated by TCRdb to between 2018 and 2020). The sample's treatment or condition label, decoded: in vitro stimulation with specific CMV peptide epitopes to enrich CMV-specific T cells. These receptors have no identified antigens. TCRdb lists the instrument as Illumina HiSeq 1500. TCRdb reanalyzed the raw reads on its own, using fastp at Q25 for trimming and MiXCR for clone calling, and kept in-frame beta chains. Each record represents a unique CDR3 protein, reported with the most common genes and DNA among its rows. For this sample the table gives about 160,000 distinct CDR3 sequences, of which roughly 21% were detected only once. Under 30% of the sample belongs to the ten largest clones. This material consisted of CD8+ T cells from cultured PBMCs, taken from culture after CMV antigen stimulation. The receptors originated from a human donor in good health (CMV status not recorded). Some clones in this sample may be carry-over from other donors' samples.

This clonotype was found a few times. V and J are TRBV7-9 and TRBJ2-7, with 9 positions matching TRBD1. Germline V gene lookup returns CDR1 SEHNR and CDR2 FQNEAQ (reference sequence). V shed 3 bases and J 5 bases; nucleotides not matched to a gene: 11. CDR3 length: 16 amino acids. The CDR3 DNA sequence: TGTGCCAGCAGCTTTCGCAGGACAGGGGAGTGGAACGAGCAGTACTTC. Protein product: CASSFRRTGEWNEQYF.

CDR3 amino acids: CSVGRGGGEQFF. In nucleotides, the CDR3 is TGCAGCGTTGGGCGGGGGGGTGGTGAGCAGTTCTTC. The V gene is TRBV29-1, the J gene TRBJ2-1, with 9 bases lining up with TRBD2. The germline gives CDR1 SQVTM, CDR2 ANQGSEA. This CDR3 spans 12 amino acids. J gave up 9 bases and V 4 bases, and 4 bases lay outside the gene matches.

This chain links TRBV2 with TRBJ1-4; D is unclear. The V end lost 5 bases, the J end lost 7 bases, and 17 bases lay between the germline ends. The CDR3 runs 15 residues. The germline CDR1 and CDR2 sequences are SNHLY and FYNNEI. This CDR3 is CASSPSSGGGEKLFF. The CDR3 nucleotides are TGTGCCAGCAGTCCCTCCTCGGGCGGCGGTGAAAAACTGTTTTTT.

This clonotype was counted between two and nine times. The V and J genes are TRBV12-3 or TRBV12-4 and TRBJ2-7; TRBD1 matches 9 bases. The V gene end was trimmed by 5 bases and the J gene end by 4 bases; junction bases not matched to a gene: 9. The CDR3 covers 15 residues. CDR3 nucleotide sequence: TGTGCCAGCAGTGAGGGACAGGGCGGGTGGTACGAGCAGTACTTC. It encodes CASSEGQGGWYEQYF.

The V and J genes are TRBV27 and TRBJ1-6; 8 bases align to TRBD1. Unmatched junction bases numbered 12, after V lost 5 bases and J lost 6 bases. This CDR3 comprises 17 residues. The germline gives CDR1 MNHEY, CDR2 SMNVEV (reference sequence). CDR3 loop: CASSLSPGQAFNSPLHF. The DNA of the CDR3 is TGTGCCAGCAGTCTTAGTCCGGGACAGGCTTTTAATTCACCCCTCCACTTT.

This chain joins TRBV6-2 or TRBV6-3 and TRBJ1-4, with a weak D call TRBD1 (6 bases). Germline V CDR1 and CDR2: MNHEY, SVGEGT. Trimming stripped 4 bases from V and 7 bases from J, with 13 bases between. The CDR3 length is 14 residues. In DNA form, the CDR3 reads TGTGCCAGCAGTTTGGCAGGGGACGGTGAAAAACTGTTTTTT. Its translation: CASSLAGDGEKLFF.

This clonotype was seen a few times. CDR3 DNA sequence: TGTGCCAGCAGTCGAGCGGGATCGCATCGAAAGGGGCAGTTCTTC. Amino acid sequence: CASSRAGSHRKGQFF. The genes are TRBV7-9 and TRBJ2-1; 7 bases match TRBD2. CDR1 and CDR2 (germline): SEHNR, FQNEAQ (reference sequence). V shed 6 bases and J 12 bases; nucleotides not matched to a gene: 17. This CDR3 spans 15 amino acids.

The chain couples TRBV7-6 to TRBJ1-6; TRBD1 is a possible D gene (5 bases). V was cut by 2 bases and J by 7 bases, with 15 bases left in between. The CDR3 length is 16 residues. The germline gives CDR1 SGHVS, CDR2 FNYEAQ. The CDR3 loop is CASSLNGGSQNSPLHF. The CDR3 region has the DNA TGTGCCAGCAGCTTAAATGGGGGAAGTCAGAATTCACCCCTCCACTTT.

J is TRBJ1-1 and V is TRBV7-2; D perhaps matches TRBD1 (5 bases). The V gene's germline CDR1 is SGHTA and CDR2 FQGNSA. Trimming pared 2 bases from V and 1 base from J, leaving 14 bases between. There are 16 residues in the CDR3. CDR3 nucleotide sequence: TGTGCCAGCAGCTTAAACCGGGGCGGGGAGAACACTGAAGCTTTCTTT. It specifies CASSLNRGGENTEAFF.

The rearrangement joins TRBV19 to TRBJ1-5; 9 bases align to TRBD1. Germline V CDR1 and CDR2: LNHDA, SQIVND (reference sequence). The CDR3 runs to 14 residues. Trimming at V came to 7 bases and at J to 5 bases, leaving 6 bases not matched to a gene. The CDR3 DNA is TGTGCCAGTACTTTAACAGGGGGCTATCAGCCCCAGCATTTT. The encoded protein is CASTLTGGYQPQHF.

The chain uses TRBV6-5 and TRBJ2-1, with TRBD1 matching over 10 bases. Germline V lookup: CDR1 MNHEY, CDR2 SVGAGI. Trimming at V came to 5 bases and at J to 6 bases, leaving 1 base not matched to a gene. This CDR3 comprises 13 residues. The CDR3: CASSGTGANEQFF. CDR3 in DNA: TGTGCCAGCAGTGGGACAGGGGCCAATGAGCAGTTCTTC.

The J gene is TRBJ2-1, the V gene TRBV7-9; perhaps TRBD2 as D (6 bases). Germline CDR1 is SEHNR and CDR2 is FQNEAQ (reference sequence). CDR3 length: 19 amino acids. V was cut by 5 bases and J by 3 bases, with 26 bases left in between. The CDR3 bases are TGTGCCAGCAGCAGCACCCCCGACCGAGTCGGACTACACTACAATGAGCAGTTCTTC. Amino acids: CASSSTPDRVGLHYNEQFF. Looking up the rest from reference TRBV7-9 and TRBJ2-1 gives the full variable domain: DTGVSQNPRHKITKRGQNVTFRCDPISEHNRLYWYRQTLGQGPEFLTYFQNEAQLEKSRLLSDRFSAERPKGSFSTLEIQRTEQGDSAMYLCASSSTPDRVGLHYNEQFFGPGTRLTVL.

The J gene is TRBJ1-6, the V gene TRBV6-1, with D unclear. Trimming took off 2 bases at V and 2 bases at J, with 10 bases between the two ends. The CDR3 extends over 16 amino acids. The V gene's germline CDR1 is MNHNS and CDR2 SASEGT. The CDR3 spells CASSEQLETYNSPLHF. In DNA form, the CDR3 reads TGTGCCAGCAGTGAACAACTCGAGACCTATAATTCACCCCTCCACTTT.

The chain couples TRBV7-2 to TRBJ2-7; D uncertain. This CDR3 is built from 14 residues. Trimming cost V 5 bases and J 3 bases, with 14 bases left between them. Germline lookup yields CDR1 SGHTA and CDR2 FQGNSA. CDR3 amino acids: CASSPGLENYEQYF. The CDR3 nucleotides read TGTGCCAGCAGCCCCGGGCTCGAAAACTACGAGCAGTACTTC.

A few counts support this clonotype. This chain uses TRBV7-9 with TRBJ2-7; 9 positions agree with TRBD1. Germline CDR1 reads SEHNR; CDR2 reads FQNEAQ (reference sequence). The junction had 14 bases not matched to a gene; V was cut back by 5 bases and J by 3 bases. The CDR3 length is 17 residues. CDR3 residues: CASSDRGTGSLFYEQYF. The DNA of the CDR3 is TGTGCCAGCAGCGATAGAGGGACAGGGAGCCTTTTCTACGAGCAGTACTTC.

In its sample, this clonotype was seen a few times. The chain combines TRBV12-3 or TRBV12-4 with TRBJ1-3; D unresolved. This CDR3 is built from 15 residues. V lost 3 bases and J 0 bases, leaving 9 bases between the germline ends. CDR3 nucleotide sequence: TGTGCCAGCAGTTTCATCCCAGTCTCTGGAAACACCATATATTTT. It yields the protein CASSFIPVSGNTIYF.

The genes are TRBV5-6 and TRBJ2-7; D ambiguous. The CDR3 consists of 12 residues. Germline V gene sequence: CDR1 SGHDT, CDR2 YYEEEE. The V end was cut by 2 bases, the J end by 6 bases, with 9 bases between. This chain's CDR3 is CASSLSPLEQYF. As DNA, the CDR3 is TGTGCCAGCAGCTTATCTCCCCTCGAGCAGTACTTC.

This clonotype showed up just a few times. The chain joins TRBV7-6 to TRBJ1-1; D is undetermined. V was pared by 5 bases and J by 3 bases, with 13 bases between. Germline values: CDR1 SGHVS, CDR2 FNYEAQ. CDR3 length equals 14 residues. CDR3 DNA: TGTGCCAGCAGCCCCGAAATCGCGGACACTGAAGCTTTCTTT. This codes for CASSPEIADTEAFF.

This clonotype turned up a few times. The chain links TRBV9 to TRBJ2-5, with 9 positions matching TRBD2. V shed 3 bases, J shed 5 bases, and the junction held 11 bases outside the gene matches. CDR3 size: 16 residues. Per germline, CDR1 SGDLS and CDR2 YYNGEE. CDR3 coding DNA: TGTGCCAGCAGCGCCCCGGCAGGGACTAGCATGGAGACCCAGTACTTC. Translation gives CASSAPAGTSMETQYF.

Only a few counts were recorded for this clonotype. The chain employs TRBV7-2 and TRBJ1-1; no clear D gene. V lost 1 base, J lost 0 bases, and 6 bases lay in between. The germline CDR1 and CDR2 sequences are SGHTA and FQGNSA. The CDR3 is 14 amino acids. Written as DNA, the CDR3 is TGTGCCAGCAGCTTAGGGAACATGAACACTGAAGCTTTCTTT. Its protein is CASSLGNMNTEAFF. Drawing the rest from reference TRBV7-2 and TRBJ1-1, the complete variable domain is GAGVSQSPSNKVTEKGKDVELRCDPISGHTALYWYRQSLGQGLEFLIYFQGNSAPDKSGLPSDRFSAERTGGSVSTLTIQRTQQEDSAVYLCASSLGNMNTEAFFGQGTRLTVV.

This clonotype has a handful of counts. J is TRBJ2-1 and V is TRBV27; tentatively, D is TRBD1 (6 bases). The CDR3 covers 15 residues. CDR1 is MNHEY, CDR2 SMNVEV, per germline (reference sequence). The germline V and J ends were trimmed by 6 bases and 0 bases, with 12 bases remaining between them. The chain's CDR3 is CASRTDRSSYNEQFF. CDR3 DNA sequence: TGTGCCAGCAGGACTGACAGGAGCTCCTACAATGAGCAGTTCTTC.

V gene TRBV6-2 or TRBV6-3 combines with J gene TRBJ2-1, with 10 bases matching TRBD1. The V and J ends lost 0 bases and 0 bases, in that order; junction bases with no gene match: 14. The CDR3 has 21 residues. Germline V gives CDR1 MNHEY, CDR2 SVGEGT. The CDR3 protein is CASSYSMWDRGTPSSYNEQFF. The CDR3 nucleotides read TGTGCCAGCAGTTACTCTATGTGGGACAGGGGTACCCCCAGCTCCTACAATGAGCAGTTCTTC.

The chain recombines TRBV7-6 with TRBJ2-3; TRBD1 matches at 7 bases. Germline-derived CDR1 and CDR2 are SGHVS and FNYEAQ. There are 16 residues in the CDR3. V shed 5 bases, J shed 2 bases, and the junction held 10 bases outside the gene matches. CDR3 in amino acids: CASSDGRDSPTDTQYF. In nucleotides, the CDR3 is TGTGCCAGCAGCGATGGTCGGGACAGCCCCACAGATACGCAGTATTTT.

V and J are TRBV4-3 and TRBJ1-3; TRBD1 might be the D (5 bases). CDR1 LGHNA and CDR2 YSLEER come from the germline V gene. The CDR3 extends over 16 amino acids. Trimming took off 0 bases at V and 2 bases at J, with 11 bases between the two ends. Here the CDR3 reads CASSQDGGSPGNTIYF. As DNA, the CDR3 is TGCGCCAGCAGCCAAGATGGGGGGAGCCCTGGAAACACCATATATTTT.

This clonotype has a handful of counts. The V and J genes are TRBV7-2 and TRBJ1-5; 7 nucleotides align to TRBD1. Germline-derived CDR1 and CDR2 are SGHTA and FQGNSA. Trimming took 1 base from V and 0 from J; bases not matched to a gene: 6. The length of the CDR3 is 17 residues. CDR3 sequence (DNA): TGTGCCAGCAGCTTAGGACAGGGCCGATATAGCAATCAGCCCCAGCATTTT. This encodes CASSLGQGRYSNQPQHF. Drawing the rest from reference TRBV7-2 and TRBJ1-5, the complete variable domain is GAGVSQSPSNKVTEKGKDVELRCDPISGHTALYWYRQSLGQGLEFLIYFQGNSAPDKSGLPSDRFSAERTGGSVSTLTIQRTQQEDSAVYLCASSLGQGRYSNQPQHFGDGTRLSIL.

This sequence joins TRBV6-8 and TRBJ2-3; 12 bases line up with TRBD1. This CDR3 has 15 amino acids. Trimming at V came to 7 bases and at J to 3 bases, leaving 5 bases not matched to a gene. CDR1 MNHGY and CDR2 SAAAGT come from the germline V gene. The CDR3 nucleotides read TGTGCCAGCAACGGGGACAGGGGGCTGACAGATACGCAGTATTTT. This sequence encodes CASNGDRGLTDTQYF.